This T cell receptor beta chain was captured by sequencing in a study of blood T cells in healthy people across ages. The donors, aged roughly 6 to 90, were healthy Caucasians from Russia. Approximately 9.6 milliliters of peripheral blood were drawn from each donor into EDTA-treated tubes. A minimum of 7 million PBMCs was isolated per sample. Germline V gene sequence: CDR1 SEHNR, CDR2 FQNEAQ (reference sequence). CDR3 length equals 16 residues. The germline V and J ends were trimmed by 1 base and 1 base, with 10 bases remaining between them. PCR was performed a second time for about 7 to 11 cycles using a sample-barcoded 5' primer and a J-beta primer mix. TCRdb fed the 5' RACE reads into MiXCR, producing one record per CDR3 protein. The repertoire holds roughly 1.5 million distinct CDR3 sequences, with 35% to 45% as singletons.

The chain couples TRBV7-9 to TRBJ1-4; D perhaps matches TRBD1 (6 bases). The material sequenced was blood. The clonotype was recovered from a woman between 18 and 30 years old in good health. The CDR3: CASSLVLRGTNEKLFF. CDR3 DNA: TGTGCCAGCAGCTTAGTCCTCAGGGGAACTAATGAAAAACTGTTTTTT.